Each of the 21 T cell receptor beta chains below was sequenced from the same sample in a study of T cell repertoires in cytomegalovirus infection. TCRdb itself ran the reads through MiXCR, one entry per CDR3 protein. Of a few hundred thousand distinct CDR3 sequences listed, 15% to 20% were seen once; the top ten hold 9.5% to 15%. Sequencing input: PBMCs. Receptor source: a human donor in good health (CMV status not recorded). Some clones in this sample may be carry-over from other donors' samples.

The V gene is TRBV4-1, the J gene TRBJ2-1; D possibly corresponds to TRBD2 (6 bases). Germline assignment: CDR1 MGHRA and CDR2 YSYEKL. The CDR3 spans 13 residues. Trimming removed 1 base at V and 8 bases at J, with 9 bases between. DNA of the CDR3: TGCGCCAGCAGCCAAGGGGGGGTGGATGAGCAGTTCTTC. Amino acids: CASSQGGVDEQFF.

The chain recombines TRBV7-4 with TRBJ2-7; tentatively, D is TRBD1 (6 bases). Per the germline V gene, CDR1 is SGHVT and CDR2 is SQSDAQ. This CDR3 spans 12 amino acids. Trimming left V 3 bases short and J 7 bases short, with 10 bases between. The CDR3 loop is CASSLQGNEQYF. The CDR3 DNA follows: TGTGCCAGCAGCTTGCAGGGGAATGAGCAGTACTTC.

This clonotype was seen many times. Written as DNA, the CDR3 is TGTGCCAGCAGCCGAGCGGGGTTGAACAATGAGCAGTTCTTC. This encodes CASSRAGLNNEQFF. V is TRBV12-3 or TRBV12-4 and J is TRBJ2-1; 7 nucleotides match TRBD2. With V trimmed by 6 bases and J by 5 bases, 7 bases remained unmatched. CDR3 length: 14 residues.

The chain joins TRBV7-2 to TRBJ2-3; D is tentatively TRBD1 or TRBD2 (5 bases each). Germline V gives CDR1 SGHTA, CDR2 FQGNSA. Trimming shortened V by 3 bases and J by 4 bases, and 17 bases separated the two germline ends. This CDR3 has 16 residues. CDR3 nucleotide sequence: TGTGCCAGCAGCTTCCCGGGACGGGCGCTTCCAGATACGCAGTATTTT. Its protein is CASSFPGRALPDTQYF.

This clonotype was seen many times. The chain combines TRBV7-9 with TRBJ2-1; D remains unclear. The CDR3 extends over 12 amino acids. From germline, CDR1 is SEHNR and CDR2 FQNEAQ (reference sequence). With 5 bases removed from V and 8 bases from J, the gap between germline ends came to 10 bases. CDR3 DNA: TGTGCCAGCAGCCTCGGGCCGGATGAGCAGTTCTTC. Its translation: CASSLGPDEQFF.

The sample holds many counts of this clonotype. This sequence joins TRBV28 and TRBJ1-5, with D maybe TRBD1 (5 bases). V was pared by 4 bases and J by 0 bases, with 10 bases between. Germline-derived CDR1 and CDR2 are MDHEN and SYDVKM. This CDR3 is 15 amino acids long. CDR3: CASSWGGYSNQPQHF. The CDR3 coding sequence is TGTGCCAGCAGTTGGGGCGGTTATAGCAATCAGCCCCAGCATTTT.

This chain connects TRBV4-3 to TRBJ2-1; no clear D gene. The CDR3 totals 12 residues. The germline V gene encodes CDR1 LGHNA and CDR2 YSLEER. V gave up 4 bases and J gave up 5 bases, with 6 bases separating them. The CDR3 coding sequence is TGCGCCAGCAGCCTCTATGACAATGAGCAGTTCTTC. Translating gives CASSLYDNEQFF.

J is TRBJ2-3 and V is TRBV12-3 or TRBV12-4, with D maybe TRBD2 (6 bases). Trimming took off 4 bases at V and 1 base at J, with 21 bases between the two ends. The CDR3 has 18 amino acids. In nucleotides, the CDR3 is TGTGCCAGCAGTTCCCGAACTAGCCCGGGGATCGGCACAGATACGCAGTATTTT. Translation: CASSSRTSPGIGTDTQYF.

This chain uses TRBV28 with TRBJ2-7; 9 bases align to TRBD1. The CDR3 has 16 amino acids. The V gene's germline CDR1 is MDHEN and CDR2 SYDVKM. V shed 5 bases and J 7 bases; nucleotides not matched to a gene: 15. CDR3 region: CASSPLTGTGSGEQYF. In DNA form, the CDR3 reads TGTGCCAGCAGTCCACTCACCGGGACAGGGTCTGGAGAGCAGTACTTC.

The chain joins TRBV4-3 to TRBJ2-2; a possible D gene is TRBD2 (7 bases). V lost 0 bases to trimming and J lost 0 bases, with 20 bases between them. Germline V gene data show CDR1 as LGHNA and CDR2 as YSLEER. The CDR3 contains 20 residues. The CDR3: CASSQEAPLEGGPNTGELFF. CDR3 nucleotides: TGCGCCAGCAGCCAAGAGGCACCTTTAGAGGGGGGGCCGAACACCGGGGAGCTGTTTTTT.

The chain carries TRBV7-3 and TRBJ2-2; 9 positions agree with TRBD2. The length of the CDR3 is 17 residues. V was pared by 1 base and J by 4 bases, with 7 bases of the junction left unmatched. The germline V gene encodes CDR1 SGHTA and CDR2 FQGTGA. The CDR3, as DNA: TGTGCCAGCAGCTTAAGCGGAGCTAGCGGGGTCACCGGGGAGCTGTTTTTT. Its protein is CASSLSGASGVTGELFF.

This clonotype was counted a few times. The chain recombines TRBV3-1 with TRBJ1-5, with D perhaps TRBD1 (6 bases). Deletions cut 2 bases from V and 3 bases from J, with 11 bases between. Per the germline V gene, CDR1 is LGHDT and CDR2 is YNNKEL (reference sequence). The length of the CDR3 is 15 residues. In DNA form, the CDR3 reads TGTGCCAGCAGCCAACGCGACAGGACCAATCAGCCCCAGCATTTT. Protein product: CASSQRDRTNQPQHF.

There are many counts of this clonotype. The J gene is TRBJ1-6, the V gene TRBV7-2; the D is unclear. Germline CDR1 is SGHTA and CDR2 is FQGNSA. This CDR3 spans 15 amino acids. The ends were cut back, 1 base at V and 9 bases at J, with 13 bases in the middle. CDR3 in amino acids: CASSLGPGMGSPLHF. CDR3 DNA: TGTGCCAGCAGCTTAGGCCCGGGTATGGGTTCACCCCTCCACTTT.

In nucleotides, the CDR3 is TGTGCCAGCAGCTCACCGGGACTAGCGGGGGGCGAGGATACTTTTTCCTTCACAGATACGCAGTATTTT. Its protein is CASSSPGLAGGEDTFSFTDTQYF. J is TRBJ2-3 and V is TRBV7-8; TRBD2 aligns across 15 bases. Germline CDR1 reads SGHVS; CDR2 reads FQNEAQ. Losses at the gene ends were 4 bases for V and 2 bases for J; bases not matched to a gene: 22. This CDR3 contains 23 residues.

The chain links TRBV4-2 to TRBJ1-1; the D is unclear. Trimming removed 3 bases at V and 3 bases at J, with 14 bases between. The CDR3 contains 15 residues. From germline, CDR1 is LGHNA and CDR2 YNFKEQ. CDR3 DNA: TGTGCCAGCAGCCATTTTATGGGTGGCGACACTGAAGCTTTCTTT. Its translation: CASSHFMGGDTEAFF.

DNA for the CDR3: TGTGCCAGCAGTGAAGCGCACGGGGCCTTAGCCAAAAACATTCAGTACTTC. Its translation: CASSEAHGALAKNIQYF. The V call is TRBV6-1, the J call TRBJ2-4; D tentatively reads TRBD1 or TRBD2 (5 bases each). The CDR3 covers 17 residues. Trimming left V 0 bases short and J 0 bases short, with 12 bases between. Germline loops: CDR1 MNHNS, CDR2 SASEGT.

This clonotype was recorded a few times. The chain combines TRBV4-1 with TRBJ2-2; D unresolved. The V gene lost 1 base and the J gene lost 6 bases, with 6 bases spanning the gap. CDR1 and CDR2 from the germline V gene are MGHRA and YSYEKL. The CDR3 spans 13 residues. CDR3 DNA sequence: TGCGCCAGCAGCCAAGTTCCGGCCGGGGAGCTGTTTTTT. Translating it yields CASSQVPAGELFF.

This clonotype was seen a few times. The rearrangement uses TRBV11-2 and TRBJ2-5; 10 positions match TRBD2. Germline-derived CDR1 and CDR2 are SGHAT and FQNNGV. The CDR3 runs to 16 residues. Trimming cost V 0 bases and J 5 bases; bases outside gene matches: 6. The CDR3 region has the DNA TGTGCCAGCAGCTTAGAACCAGCGGGGGGGTATGAGACCCAGTACTTC. This codes for CASSLEPAGGYETQYF.

This clonotype was observed at least ten times. The rearrangement links TRBV2 to TRBJ2-5; D uncertain. Per the germline V gene, CDR1 is SNHLY and CDR2 is FYNNEI. The CDR3 is 13 amino acids. V lost 6 bases, J lost 2 bases, and 10 bases lay in between. In DNA, the CDR3 is TGTGCCAGCAGAACGGAGTTACAAGAGACCCAGTACTTC. It encodes CASRTELQETQYF.

This clonotype was recorded many times. V gene TRBV7-2 combines with J gene TRBJ1-6; D gene unclear. The CDR3 has 17 residues. CDR1 and CDR2 (germline): SGHTA, FQGNSA. V shed 4 bases and J shed 0 bases, with 13 bases lying between them. CDR3 sequence (DNA): TGTGCCAGCAGCTCAAGGGCCTGGAGCTCCTATAATTCACCCCTCCACTTT. It yields the protein CASSSRAWSSYNSPLHF.

The V gene is TRBV11-2, the J gene TRBJ2-5, with D possibly matching TRBD2 (6 bases). V was shortened by 4 bases and J by 5 bases, with 14 bases between the two germline ends. CDR1 is SGHAT, CDR2 FQNNGV, per germline. There are 14 residues in the CDR3. The CDR3: CASSYGTGEETQYF. The CDR3 DNA reads as TGTGCCAGCAGCTATGGGACGGGGGAGGAGACCCAGTACTTC.